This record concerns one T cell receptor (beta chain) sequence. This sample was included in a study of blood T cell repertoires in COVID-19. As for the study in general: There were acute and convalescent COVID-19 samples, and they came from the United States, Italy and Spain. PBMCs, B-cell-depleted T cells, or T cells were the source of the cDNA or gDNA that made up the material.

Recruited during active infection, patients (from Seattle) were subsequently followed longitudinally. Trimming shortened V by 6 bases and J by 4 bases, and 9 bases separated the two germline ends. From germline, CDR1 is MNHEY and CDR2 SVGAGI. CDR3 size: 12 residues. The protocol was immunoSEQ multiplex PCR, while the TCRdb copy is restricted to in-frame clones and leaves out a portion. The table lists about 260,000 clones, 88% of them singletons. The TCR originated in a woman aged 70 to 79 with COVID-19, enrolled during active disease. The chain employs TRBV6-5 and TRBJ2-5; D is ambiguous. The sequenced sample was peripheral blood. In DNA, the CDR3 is TGTGCCAGCAGCCATGTCGGAGAGACCCAGTACTTC. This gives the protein CASSHVGETQYF.